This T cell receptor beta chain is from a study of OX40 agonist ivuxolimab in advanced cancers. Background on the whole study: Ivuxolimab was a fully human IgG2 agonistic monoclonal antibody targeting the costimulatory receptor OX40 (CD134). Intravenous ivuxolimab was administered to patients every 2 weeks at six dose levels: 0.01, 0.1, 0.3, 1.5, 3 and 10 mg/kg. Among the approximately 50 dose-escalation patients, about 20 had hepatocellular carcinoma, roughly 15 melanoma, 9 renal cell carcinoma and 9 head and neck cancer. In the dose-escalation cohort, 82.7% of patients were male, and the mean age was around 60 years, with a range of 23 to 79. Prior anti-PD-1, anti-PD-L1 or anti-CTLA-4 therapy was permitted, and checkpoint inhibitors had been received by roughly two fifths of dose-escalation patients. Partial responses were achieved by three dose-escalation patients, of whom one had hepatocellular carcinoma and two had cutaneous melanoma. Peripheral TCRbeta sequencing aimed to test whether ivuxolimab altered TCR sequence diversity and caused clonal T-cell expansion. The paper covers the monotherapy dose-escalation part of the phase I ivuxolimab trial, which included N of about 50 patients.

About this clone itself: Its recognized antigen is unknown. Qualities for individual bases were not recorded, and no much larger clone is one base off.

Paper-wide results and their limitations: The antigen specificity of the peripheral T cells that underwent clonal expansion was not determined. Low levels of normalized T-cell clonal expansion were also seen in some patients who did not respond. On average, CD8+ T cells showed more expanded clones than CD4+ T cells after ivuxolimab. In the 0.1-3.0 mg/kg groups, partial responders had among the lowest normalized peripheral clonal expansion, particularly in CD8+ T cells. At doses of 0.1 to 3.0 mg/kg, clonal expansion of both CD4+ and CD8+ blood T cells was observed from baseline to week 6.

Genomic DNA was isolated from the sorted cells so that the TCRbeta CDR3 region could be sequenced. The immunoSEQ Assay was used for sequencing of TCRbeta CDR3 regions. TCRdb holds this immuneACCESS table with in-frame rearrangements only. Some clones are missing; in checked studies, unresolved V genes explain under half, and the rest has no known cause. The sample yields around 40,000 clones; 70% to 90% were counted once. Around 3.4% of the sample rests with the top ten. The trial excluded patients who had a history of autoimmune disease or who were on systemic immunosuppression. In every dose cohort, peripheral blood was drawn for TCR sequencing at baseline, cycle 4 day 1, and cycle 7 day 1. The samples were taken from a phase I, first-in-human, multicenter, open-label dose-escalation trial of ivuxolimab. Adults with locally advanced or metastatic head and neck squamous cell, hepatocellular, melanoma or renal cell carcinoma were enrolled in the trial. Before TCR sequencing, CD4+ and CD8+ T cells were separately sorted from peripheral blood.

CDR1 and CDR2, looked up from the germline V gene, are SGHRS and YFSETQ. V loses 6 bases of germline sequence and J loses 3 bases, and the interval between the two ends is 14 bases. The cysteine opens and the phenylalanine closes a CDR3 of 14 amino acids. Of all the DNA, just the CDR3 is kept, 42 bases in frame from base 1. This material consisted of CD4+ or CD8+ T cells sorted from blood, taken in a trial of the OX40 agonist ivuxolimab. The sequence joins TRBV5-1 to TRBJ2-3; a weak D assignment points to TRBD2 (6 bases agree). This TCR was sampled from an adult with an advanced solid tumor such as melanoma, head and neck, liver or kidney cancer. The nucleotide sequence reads TGCGCCAGCACGGGTGGCGGGGCTACAGATACGCAGTATTTT. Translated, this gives CASTGGGATDTQYF.